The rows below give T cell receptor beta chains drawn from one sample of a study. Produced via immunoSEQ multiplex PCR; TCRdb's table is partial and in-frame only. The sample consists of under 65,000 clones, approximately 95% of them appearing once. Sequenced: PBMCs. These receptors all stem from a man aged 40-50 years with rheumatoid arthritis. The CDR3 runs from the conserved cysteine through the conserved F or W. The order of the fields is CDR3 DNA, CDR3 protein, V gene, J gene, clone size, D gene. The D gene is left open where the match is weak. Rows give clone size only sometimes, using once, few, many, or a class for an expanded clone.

TGTGCCAGTAGTATTGGTGCCAACTATGGCTACACCTTC	CASSIGANYGYTF	TRBV19	TRBJ1-2	-	-
TGTGCCAGCACCCCCTGGGTTTTGGGCAGCAATCAGCCCCAGCATTTT	CASTPWVLGSNQPQHF	TRBV2	TRBJ1-5	-	-
TGTGCCAGCAGCTCCTCCGGGACAGTACAAGAGACCCAGTACTTC	CASSSSGTVQETQYF	TRBV7-8	TRBJ2-5	once	TRBD1
TGTGCCAGCAGTGCCGGACAGGGTGACTCCTACGAGCAGTACTTC	CASSAGQGDSYEQYF	TRBV7-3	TRBJ2-7	-	TRBD1
TGCAGTGCTAGACCCCGGGGGACCCAGTACTTC	CSARPRGTQYF	TRBV20-1	TRBJ2-5	-	-
TGTGCCGGGGGGCGGGAGATTAAACATGAGCAGTTCTTC	CAGGREIKHEQFF	TRBV7-9	TRBJ2-1	-	-
TGTGCCTGGAAAACAGGAAGGGGGAAAAAACTGTTTTTT	CAWKTGRGKKLFF	TRBV30	TRBJ1-4	-	-
TGTGCCACCAGTGACCCCGCGGGGTCAAGCACAGATACGCAGTATTTT	CATSDPAGSSTDTQYF	TRBV24-1	TRBJ2-3	-	-
TGTGCCAGCTTGGGGGCCGGGGAGCTGTTTTTT	CASLGAGELFF	TRBV2	TRBJ2-2	-	-
TGCAGCGTTGCCCGACAGACCCGAGGGGCCCAGTACTTC	CSVARQTRGAQYF	TRBV29-1	TRBJ2-5	-	-
TGTGCCAGCAGCCGGGCGCGGGGCATTCTTGGCGAGCAGTACTTC	CASSRARGILGEQYF	TRBV14	TRBJ2-7	-	-
TGTGCCAGCAGCCCAAGTTTCTACGAGCAGTACTTC	CASSPSFYEQYF	TRBV9	TRBJ2-7	-	-
TGCGCCAGCAGCCAGGCTAGCGGGTCCTACAATGAGCAGTTCTTC	CASSQASGSYNEQFF	TRBV4-3	TRBJ2-1	-	TRBD2
TGTGCCAGCAGCGTCCTTCCTTCAGGAACGGGAAACACCATATATTTT	CASSVLPSGTGNTIYF	TRBV9	TRBJ1-3	-	-
TGTGCCAGCAGTGAATCCCCCCGTCTGTCCTACGAGCAGTACTTC	CASSESPRLSYEQYF	TRBV2	TRBJ2-7	-	-
TGCGCCAGCAGCAACCCAGGCGTATCACCCCTCCACTTT	CASSNPGVSPLHF	TRBV5-1	TRBJ1-6	once	-
TGTGCCATCAGTGACCAACAGGGGATGGAGACCCAGTACTTC	CAISDQQGMETQYF	TRBV10-3	TRBJ2-5	-	TRBD1
TGTGCCGCTAAAGAGGGCTATGGCTACACCTTC	CAAKEGYGYTF	TRBV7-9	TRBJ1-2	-	-
TGTGCCAGCAGTTACTCGGCCAGAGCGAACACCGGGGAGCTGTTTTTT	CASSYSARANTGELFF	TRBV6-6	TRBJ2-2	-	-
TGTGCCAGCAGTCTGGACAGGGTAAAGGGCTACACCTTC	CASSLDRVKGYTF	TRBV12-3/TRBV12-4	TRBJ1-2	-	TRBD1
TGTGCCAGCAGCAAAGGACGACAGGACGATTCACCCCTCCACTTT	CASSKGRQDDSPLHF	TRBV21-1	TRBJ1-6	-	-
TGTGCCACCAGCAGAGATCCCGGGGAGGCCAAGTACTTC	CATSRDPGEAKYF	TRBV15	TRBJ2-7	-	-
TGCGCCAGCAGCTTGGTGTCGGAATACAATGAGCAGTTCTTC	CASSLVSEYNEQFF	TRBV5-1	TRBJ2-1	-	-
TGTGCCAGCAGCGCCATTTCAACTAGCGGGGGGCCAGGTGAGCAGTTCTTC	CASSAISTSGGPGEQFF	TRBV9	TRBJ2-1	-	TRBD2
TGTGCCACCAGTGATGTTGGACGCACAGATACGCAGTATTTT	CATSDVGRTDTQYF	TRBV24-1	TRBJ2-3	-	-
TGCGCCAGCATCCCAGACAGCTCCTACGAGCAGTACTTC	CASIPDSSYEQYF	TRBV5-1	TRBJ2-7	few	-
TGTGCCAGCTCGACTCTGAACACCGGGGAGCTGTTTTTT	CASSTLNTGELFF	TRBV9	TRBJ2-2	-	-
TGTGCCATCAGTGAGTCGGGACTAGGCAGAATGAACACTGAAGCTTTCTTT	CAISESGLGRMNTEAFF	TRBV10-3	TRBJ1-1	-	-
TGTGCCAGCTCAGCGGGACAGGGGGCGCGAACTGAAGCTTTCTTT	CASSAGQGARTEAFF	TRBV18	TRBJ1-1	-	TRBD1
TGCGCCAGCAGCCCCGGGAGAGGGGGCAGGGGGGAGACCCAGTACTTC	CASSPGRGGRGETQYF	TRBV5-1	TRBJ2-5	-	-
TGTGCCAGCAGTTATAAAGGGACAGGGAGGACTGAAGCTTTCTTT	CASSYKGTGRTEAFF	TRBV6-5	TRBJ1-1	-	TRBD1
TGTGCCAGCAGGGACAGGGGGTCTTTCGGTGAAAAACTGTTTTTT	CASRDRGSFGEKLFF	TRBV2	TRBJ1-4	-	TRBD1
TGCGCCAGCAGCCAGACCACAACCCGGGGCACTGAAGCTTTCTTT	CASSQTTTRGTEAFF	TRBV4-1	TRBJ1-1	-	-
TGTGCCAGCAGTCAGAGGACAGGGGGGAGGGGCTATGGCTACACCTTC	CASSQRTGGRGYGYTF	TRBV28	TRBJ1-2	-	TRBD1
TGTGCCAGCAGAGCACCGAGGACAGGGGTATACGAGCAGTACTTC	CASRAPRTGVYEQYF	TRBV28	TRBJ2-7	-	TRBD1
TGCGCCAGCAGCTATACCGGGACGGTAGAAAAACTGTTTTTT	CASSYTGTVEKLFF	TRBV5-1	TRBJ1-4	-	-
TGTGCCAGCAGTTCCAGGGGAGCCGGGGAGCTGTTTTTT	CASSSRGAGELFF	TRBV27	TRBJ2-2	-	-
TGTGCCAGCAGTTTGGGTCTAGCGGACAATGAGCAGTTCTTC	CASSLGLADNEQFF	TRBV28	TRBJ2-1	-	TRBD2
TGTGCCTGGAGTGCCGGGACAGGGGCCTACGAGCAGTACTTC	CAWSAGTGAYEQYF	TRBV30	TRBJ2-7	-	TRBD1
TGTGCCAGTAGAAAGCCCCGGGCGGGGGGCACAGATACGCAGTATTTT	CASRKPRAGGTDTQYF	TRBV19	TRBJ2-3	-	TRBD2
TGTGCCAGCAGGGCCACAGGGGGAACTAGCGGTCAAGAGACCCAGTACTTC	CASRATGGTSGQETQYF	TRBV27	TRBJ2-5	-	-
TGTGCCAGCAGCTTAATACCGGGGACACGGACAGATACGCAGTATTTT	CASSLIPGTRTDTQYF	TRBV7-2	TRBJ2-3	-	-
TGCGCCAGCAGCTTGGAGCAGGGGGCGACCGGGGAGCTGTTTTTT	CASSLEQGATGELFF	TRBV5-1	TRBJ2-2	-	TRBD1
TGTGCCACCAAACCAACCGGCACAGATACGCAGTATTTT	CATKPTGTDTQYF	TRBV19	TRBJ2-3	-	-
TGTGCCAGCAGCCAAGAACGGGACAGGGGCCCCCCCTACGAGCAGTACTTC	CASSQERDRGPPYEQYF	TRBV14	TRBJ2-7	-	TRBD1
TGTGCCAGCAGTTTATCGTTGGCTTACAATGAGCAGTTCTTC	CASSLSLAYNEQFF	TRBV27	TRBJ2-1	-	-
TGTGCCAGCAGCGCCGGACAGGGCCGTGGAAACACCATATATTTT	CASSAGQGRGNTIYF	TRBV9	TRBJ1-3	few	TRBD1
TGTGCCTGGAGTGTACGGGACAGGGAAGTTGGGGCTTTCTTT	CAWSVRDREVGAFF	TRBV30	TRBJ1-1	-	TRBD1
TGTGCCAGCAGCCAAGATCCAGGGACTGAAGCTTTCTTT	CASSQDPGTEAFF	TRBV4-2	TRBJ1-1	-	-
TGTGCCAGCAGTCCCTGGACGGCGGGAGGTGCCTACAATGAGCAGTTCTTC	CASSPWTAGGAYNEQFF	TRBV28	TRBJ2-1	-	TRBD2
TGTGCCAGCAGTTTCTGGACTAGCGGGAGGGCCCTATCCTACGAGCAGTACTTC	CASSFWTSGRALSYEQYF	TRBV28	TRBJ2-7	-	TRBD2
TGTGCCAGTAGTATGGTAGGAGGCGGACAGGGGGCAGGTGAAGCTTTCTTT	CASSMVGGGQGAGEAFF	TRBV19	TRBJ1-1	-	TRBD1
TGTGCCAGCAGCTTAGGCCGGGGACAGGGTTCTCTGGCCAAAAACATTCAGTACTTC	CASSLGRGQGSLAKNIQYF	TRBV13	TRBJ2-4	-	TRBD1
TGTGCCAGCAGTACACCCGGGACAGTTGAAGCTTTCTTT	CASSTPGTVEAFF	TRBV6-5	TRBJ1-1	-	TRBD1
TGTGCCAGCAGCCCGGATAGAGAGCAGTACTTC	CASSPDREQYF	TRBV12-3/TRBV12-4	TRBJ2-7	-	-
TGCGCCAGCAGCCAAGATAAAGGGATTAACTATGGCTACACCTTC	CASSQDKGINYGYTF	TRBV4-1	TRBJ1-2	-	-
TGTGCCAGCAGCTTAGAGCCAGGGAAGGCTCCCTATGGCTACACCTTC	CASSLEPGKAPYGYTF	TRBV11-1	TRBJ1-2	-	-
TGTGCCAGCAGTATGCCTCCATCAGGGCGGGCGTCTGGGGCCAACGTCCTGACTTTC	CASSMPPSGRASGANVLTF	TRBV28	TRBJ2-6	-	-
TGTGCCAGCAGCTTCAGGGGGCCTACTAATGAAAAACTGTTTTTT	CASSFRGPTNEKLFF	TRBV13	TRBJ1-4	-	TRBD1